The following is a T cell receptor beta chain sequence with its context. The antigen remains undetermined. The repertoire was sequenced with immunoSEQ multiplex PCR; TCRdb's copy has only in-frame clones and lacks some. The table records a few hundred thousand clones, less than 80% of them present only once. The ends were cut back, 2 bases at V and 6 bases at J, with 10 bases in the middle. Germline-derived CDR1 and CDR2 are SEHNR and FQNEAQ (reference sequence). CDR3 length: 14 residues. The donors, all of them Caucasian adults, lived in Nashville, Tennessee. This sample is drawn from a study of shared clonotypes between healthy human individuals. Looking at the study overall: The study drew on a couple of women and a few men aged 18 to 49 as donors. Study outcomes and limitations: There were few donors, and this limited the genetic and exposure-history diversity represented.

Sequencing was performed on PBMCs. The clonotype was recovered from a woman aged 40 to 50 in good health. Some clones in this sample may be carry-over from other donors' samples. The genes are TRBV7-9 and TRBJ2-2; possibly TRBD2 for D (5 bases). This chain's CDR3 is CASSLIRGSGELFF. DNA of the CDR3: TGTGCCAGCAGCTTAATACGGGGTTCCGGGGAGCTGTTTTTT.